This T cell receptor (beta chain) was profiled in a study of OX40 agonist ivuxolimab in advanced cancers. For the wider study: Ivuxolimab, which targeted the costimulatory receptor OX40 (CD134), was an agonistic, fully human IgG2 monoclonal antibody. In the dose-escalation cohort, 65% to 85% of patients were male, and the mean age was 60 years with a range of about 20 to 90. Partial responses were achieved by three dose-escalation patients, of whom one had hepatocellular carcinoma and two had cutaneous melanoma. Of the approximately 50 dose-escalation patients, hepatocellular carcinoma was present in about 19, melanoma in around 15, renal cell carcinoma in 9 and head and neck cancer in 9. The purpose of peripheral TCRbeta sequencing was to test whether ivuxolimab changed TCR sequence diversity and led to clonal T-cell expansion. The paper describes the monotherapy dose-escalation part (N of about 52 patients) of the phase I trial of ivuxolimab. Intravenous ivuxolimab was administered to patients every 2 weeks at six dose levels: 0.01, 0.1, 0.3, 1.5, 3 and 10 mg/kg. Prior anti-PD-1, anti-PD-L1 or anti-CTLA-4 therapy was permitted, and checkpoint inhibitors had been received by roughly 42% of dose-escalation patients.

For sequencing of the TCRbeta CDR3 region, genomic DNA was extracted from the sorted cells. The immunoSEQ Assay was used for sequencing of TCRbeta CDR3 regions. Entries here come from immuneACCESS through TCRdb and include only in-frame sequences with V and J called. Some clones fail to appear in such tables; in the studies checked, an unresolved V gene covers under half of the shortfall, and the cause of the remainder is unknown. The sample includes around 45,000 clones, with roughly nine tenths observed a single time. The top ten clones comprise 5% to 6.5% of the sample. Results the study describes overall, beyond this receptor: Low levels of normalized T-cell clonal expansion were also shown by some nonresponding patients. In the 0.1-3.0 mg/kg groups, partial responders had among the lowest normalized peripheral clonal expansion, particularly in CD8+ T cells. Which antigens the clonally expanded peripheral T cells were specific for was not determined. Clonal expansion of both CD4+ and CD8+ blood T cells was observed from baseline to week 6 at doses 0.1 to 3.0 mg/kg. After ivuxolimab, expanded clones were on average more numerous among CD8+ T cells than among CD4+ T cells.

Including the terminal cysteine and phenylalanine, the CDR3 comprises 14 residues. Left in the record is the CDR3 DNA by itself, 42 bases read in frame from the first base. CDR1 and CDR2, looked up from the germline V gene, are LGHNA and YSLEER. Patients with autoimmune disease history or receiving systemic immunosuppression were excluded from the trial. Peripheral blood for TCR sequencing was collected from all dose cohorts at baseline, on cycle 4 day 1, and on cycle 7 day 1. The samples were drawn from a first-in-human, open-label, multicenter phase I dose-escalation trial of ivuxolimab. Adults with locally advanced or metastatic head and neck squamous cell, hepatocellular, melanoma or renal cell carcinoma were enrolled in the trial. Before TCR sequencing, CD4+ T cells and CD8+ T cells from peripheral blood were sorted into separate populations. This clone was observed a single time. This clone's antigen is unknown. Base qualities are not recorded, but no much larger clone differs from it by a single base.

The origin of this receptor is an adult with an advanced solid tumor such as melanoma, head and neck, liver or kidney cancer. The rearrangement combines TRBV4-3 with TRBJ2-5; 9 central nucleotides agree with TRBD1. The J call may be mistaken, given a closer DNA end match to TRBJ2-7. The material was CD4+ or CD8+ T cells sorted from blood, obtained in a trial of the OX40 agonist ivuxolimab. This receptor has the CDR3 CASSPGQGSYEQYF. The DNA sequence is TGCGCCAGCAGCCCCGGACAGGGGTCCTACGAGCAGTACTTC.